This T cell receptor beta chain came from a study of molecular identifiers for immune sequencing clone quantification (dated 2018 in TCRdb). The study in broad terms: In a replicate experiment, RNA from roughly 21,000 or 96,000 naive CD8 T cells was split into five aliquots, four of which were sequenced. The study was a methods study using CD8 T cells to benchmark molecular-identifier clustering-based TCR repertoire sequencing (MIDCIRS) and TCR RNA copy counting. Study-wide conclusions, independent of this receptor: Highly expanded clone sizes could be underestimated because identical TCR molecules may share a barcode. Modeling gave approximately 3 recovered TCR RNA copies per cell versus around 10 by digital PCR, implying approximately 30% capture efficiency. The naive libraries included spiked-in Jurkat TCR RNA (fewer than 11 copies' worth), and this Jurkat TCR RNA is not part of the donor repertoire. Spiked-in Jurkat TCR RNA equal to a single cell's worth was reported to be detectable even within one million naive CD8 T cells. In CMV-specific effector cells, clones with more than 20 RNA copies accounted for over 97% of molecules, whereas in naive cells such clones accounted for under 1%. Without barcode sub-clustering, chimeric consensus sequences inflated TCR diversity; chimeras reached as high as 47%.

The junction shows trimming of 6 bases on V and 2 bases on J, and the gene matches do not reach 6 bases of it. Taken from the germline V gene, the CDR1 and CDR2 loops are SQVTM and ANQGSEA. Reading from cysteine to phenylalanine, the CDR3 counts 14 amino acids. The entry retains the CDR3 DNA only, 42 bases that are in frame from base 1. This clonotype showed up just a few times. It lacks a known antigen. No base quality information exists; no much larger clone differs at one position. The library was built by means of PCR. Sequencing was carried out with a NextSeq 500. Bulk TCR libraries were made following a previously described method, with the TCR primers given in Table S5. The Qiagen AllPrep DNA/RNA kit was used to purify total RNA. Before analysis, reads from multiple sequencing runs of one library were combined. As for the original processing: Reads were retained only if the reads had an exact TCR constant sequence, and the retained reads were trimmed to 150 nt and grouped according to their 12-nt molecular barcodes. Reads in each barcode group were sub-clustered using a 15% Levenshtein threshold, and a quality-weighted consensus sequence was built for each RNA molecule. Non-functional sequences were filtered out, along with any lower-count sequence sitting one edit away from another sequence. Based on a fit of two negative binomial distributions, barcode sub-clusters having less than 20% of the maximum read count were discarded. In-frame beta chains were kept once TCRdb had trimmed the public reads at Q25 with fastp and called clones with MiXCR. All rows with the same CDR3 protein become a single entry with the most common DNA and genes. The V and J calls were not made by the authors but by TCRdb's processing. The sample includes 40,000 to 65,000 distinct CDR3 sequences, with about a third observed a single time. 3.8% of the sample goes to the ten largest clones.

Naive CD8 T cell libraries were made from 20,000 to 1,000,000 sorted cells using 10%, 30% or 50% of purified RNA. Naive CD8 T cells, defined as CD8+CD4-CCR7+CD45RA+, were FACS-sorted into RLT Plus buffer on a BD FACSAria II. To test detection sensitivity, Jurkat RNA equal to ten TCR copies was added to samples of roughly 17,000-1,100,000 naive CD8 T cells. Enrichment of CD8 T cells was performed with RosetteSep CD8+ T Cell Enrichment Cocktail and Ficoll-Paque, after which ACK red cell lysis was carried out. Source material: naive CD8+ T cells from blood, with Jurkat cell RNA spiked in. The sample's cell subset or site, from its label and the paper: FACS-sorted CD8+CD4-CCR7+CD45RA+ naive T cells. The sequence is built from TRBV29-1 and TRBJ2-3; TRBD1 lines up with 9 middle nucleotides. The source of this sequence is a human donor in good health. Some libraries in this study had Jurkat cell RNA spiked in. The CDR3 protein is CSVPGQGSTDTQYF. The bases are TGCAGCGTCCCGGGACAGGGATCCACAGATACGCAGTATTTT.